The present TCR beta chain was sequenced within a study of cytomegalovirus exposure and HLA in healthy donors. As regards this clone: Its antigen is not identified.

A multiplex PCR was run with 60 Vbeta primers and 13 Jbeta primers. Sequenced by immunoSEQ multiplex PCR; TCRdb stores in-frame clones only, minus some. The data contain some 150,000 clones, 60% to 85% of them singletons. Regarding the study as a whole: Trimming of TCR beta V- and J-genes showed a link, identified in a later analysis, to a missense DCLRE1C variant. The productive fraction for most TCR beta V segments was about 87% or about 30% in an earlier analysis.

The TCR originated in a male donor in good health and CMV-seronegative. Sequencing was carried out using PBMCs.

The CDR3 nucleotides are TGTGCCAGCAGCTTAAACTCCGGAGTTTATGGCTACACCTTC. The encoded protein is CASSLNSGVYGYTF. The chain links TRBV7-8 to TRBJ1-2; D gene unclear. In germline, CDR1 is SGHVS, CDR2 FQNEAQ. The CDR3 has 14 amino acids. V lost 2 bases, J lost 5 bases, and 12 bases lay in between. Full variable domain (remainder filled in from reference TRBV7-8 and TRBJ1-2): GAGVSQSPRYKVAKRGQDVALRCDPISGHVSLFWYQQALGQGPEFLTYFQNEAQLDKSGLPSDRFFAERPEGSVSTLKIQRTQQEDSAVYLCASSLNSGVYGYTFGSGTRLTVV.